The rows below give T cell receptor beta chains drawn from one sample of a study of neurological immune-mediated disorders. TCRdb reanalysed the 5' RACE reads using MiXCR and keeps one entry per CDR3 protein. The table has over 70,000 distinct CDR3 sequences, about a tenth seen once. Sequenced: PBMCs. These receptors all stem from a man aged 25-45 years in good health. Both conserved end residues are part of each CDR3. The D gene is left open where the match is weak. Not every row has a clone size; where given, it reads once, few, many or a size class.

j_call | v_call | d_call | clone_size | cdr3_nt | cdr3_aa
TRBJ2-5 | TRBV5-1 | TRBD2 | many | TGCGCCAGCCGTGGGACTAGCGAAGAGACCCAGTACTTC | CASRGTSEETQYF
TRBJ1-6 | TRBV10-3 | . | many | TGTGCCATCAGTGATGGCAGTACCTCCTATAATTCACCCCTCCACTTT | CAISDGSTSYNSPLHF
TRBJ2-7 | TRBV7-9 | . | many | TGTGCCAGCAGCCTAGGCCCGGGACTTACCTACGAGCAGTACTTC | CASSLGPGLTYEQYF
TRBJ1-1 | TRBV10-3 | TRBD1 | many | TGTGCCATCAGTGAGAACTGGGACAGTGAAGCTTTCTTT | CAISENWDSEAFF
TRBJ1-2 | TRBV12-3/TRBV12-4 | TRBD1 | many | TGTGCCAGCAGTCCAAACTCGGGACAGGGAAATGGCTACACCTTC | CASSPNSGQGNGYTF
TRBJ2-7 | TRBV6-6 | . | many | TGTGCCAGCAGTCCTATAGAGGGCCACTACGAGCAGTACTTC | CASSPIEGHYEQYF
TRBJ2-7 | TRBV4-1 | TRBD1 | . | TGCGCCAGCAGCCCCCGGGACAGGGGAAACTACGAGCAGTACTTC | CASSPRDRGNYEQYF
TRBJ2-1 | TRBV7-9 | . | many | TGTGCCAGCAGCTTAATGGGACTTACGTACAATGAGCAGTTCTTC | CASSLMGLTYNEQFF
TRBJ1-2 | TRBV12-3/TRBV12-4 | TRBD1 | few | TGTGCCAGCAGCCGAAGACAGGGAAGAAATTATGGCTACACCTTC | CASSRRQGRNYGYTF
TRBJ2-5 | TRBV28 | TRBD1 | few | TGTGCCAGCAGGAGACAGGGGGAAGAGACCCAGTACTTC | CASRRQGEETQYF